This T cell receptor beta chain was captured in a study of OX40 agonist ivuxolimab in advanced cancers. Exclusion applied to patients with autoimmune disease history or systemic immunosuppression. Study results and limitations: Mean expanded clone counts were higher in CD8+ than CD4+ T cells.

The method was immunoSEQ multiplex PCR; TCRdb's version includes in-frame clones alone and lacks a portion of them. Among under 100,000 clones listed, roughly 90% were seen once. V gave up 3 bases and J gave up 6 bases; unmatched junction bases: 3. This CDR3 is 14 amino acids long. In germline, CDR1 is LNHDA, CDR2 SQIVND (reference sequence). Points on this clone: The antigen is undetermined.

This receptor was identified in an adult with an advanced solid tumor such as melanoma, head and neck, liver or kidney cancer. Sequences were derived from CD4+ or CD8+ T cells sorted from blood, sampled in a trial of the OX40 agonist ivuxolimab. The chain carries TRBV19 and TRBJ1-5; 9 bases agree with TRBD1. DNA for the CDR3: TGTGCCAGTAGTATTAGACAGGGGGGTCAGCCCCAGCATTTT. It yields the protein CASSIRQGGQPQHF.